One sample yielded the 32 T cell receptor beta chains listed below, sequenced in a study of cytomegalovirus exposure and HLA in healthy donors. Assay: immunoSEQ multiplex PCR; the TCRdb copy retains only in-frame clones and omits some. Of about 71,000 clones listed, 94% are singletons. The material sequenced was PBMCs. The source of these receptors is a woman aged 18-29 years in good health and CMV-seronegative.

V is TRBV19 and J is TRBJ1-2, with 9 bases aligning to TRBD1. Germline CDR1 reads LNHDA; CDR2 reads SQIVND (reference sequence). The CDR3 contains 14 residues. Trimming cost V 3 bases and J 8 bases; bases outside gene matches: 7. The chain's CDR3 is CASSMTGQGRGYTF. The CDR3 coding sequence is TGTGCCAGTAGTATGACGGGACAGGGTCGAGGCTACACCTTC.

The chain links TRBV7-9 to TRBJ2-1, with D possibly matching TRBD1 (6 bases). The CDR3 totals 17 residues. Germline CDR1 and CDR2: SEHNR and FQNEAQ (reference sequence). V was shortened by 5 bases and J by 1 base, with 18 bases between the two germline ends. The CDR3 is CASSPLTGGRSYNEQFF. CDR3 nucleotide sequence: TGTGCCAGCAGCCCCCTGACAGGTGGACGATCCTACAATGAGCAGTTCTTC.

The rearrangement joins TRBV18 to TRBJ1-2; a possible D gene is TRBD1 (5 bases). The germline gives CDR1 KGHSH, CDR2 LQKENI. This CDR3 comprises 13 residues. V dropped 6 bases and J dropped 2 bases, with 10 bases sitting between them. Here the CDR3 DNA reads TGTGCCAGCTCTAGGGGAGGGAACTATGGCTACACCTTC. It encodes CASSRGGNYGYTF.

CDR3 bases: TGCGCCTCAGGGGCAATACCTGGAAACACCATATATTTT. It yields the protein CASGAIPGNTIYF. The V and J genes are TRBV4-1 and TRBJ1-3; a possible D gene is TRBD1 (6 bases). The CDR3 covers 13 residues. Deletions cut 11 bases from V and 2 bases from J, with 13 bases between. Germline CDR1 reads MGHRA; CDR2 reads YSYEKL.

This clone was counted a single time. The chain is built from TRBV4-1 and TRBJ2-7; 10 bases match TRBD1. V shed 0 bases and J 3 bases; nucleotides not matched to a gene: 8. The CDR3 length is 17 residues. Germline lookup yields CDR1 MGHRA and CDR2 YSYEKL. DNA for the CDR3: TGCGCCAGCAGCCAAGATGAGGACAGGGGGGTTTTCTACGAGCAGTACTTC. This translates into CASSQDEDRGVFYEQYF.

This clone was counted a few times. This rearrangement joins TRBV2 to TRBJ2-7; 10 bases agree with TRBD2. The CDR3 has 14 residues. From germline, CDR1 is SNHLY and CDR2 FYNNEI. Trimming removed 7 bases from V and 4 bases from J; junction bases left unmatched: 7. CDR3 sequence (DNA): TGTGCCAGCACCCCGGGACTAGCGACGTACGAGCAGTACTTC. It yields the protein CASTPGLATYEQYF.

This rearrangement joins TRBV19 to TRBJ1-2, with 12 nucleotides matching TRBD1. This CDR3 has 18 residues. Germline V gives CDR1 LNHDA, CDR2 SQIVND (reference sequence). Germline trimming cut 5 bases from V and 4 bases from J; bases unmatched to any gene: 14. The CDR3 nucleotides are TGTGCCAGTAGTTCGACCGGGACAGGGGGCGTCATTAGCTATGGCTACACCTTC. Its protein product is CASSSTGTGGVISYGYTF.

This clone has a single count. The rearrangement uses TRBV7-9 and TRBJ2-3; possible D gene TRBD2, 6 bases. CDR1 and CDR2 (germline): SEHNR, FQNEAQ (reference sequence). The CDR3 contains 16 residues. V was trimmed by 5 bases and J by 0 bases, leaving 15 bases between them. For the CDR3, the DNA is TGTGCCAGCAGCCCCCCCGGCGGGGCTAGCACAGATACGCAGTATTTT. Amino acid sequence: CASSPPGGASTDTQYF.

V gene TRBV27 combines with J gene TRBJ2-1; D unresolved. The V gene lost 8 bases and the J gene lost 3 bases, with 8 bases spanning the gap. This CDR3 comprises 12 residues. Germline values: CDR1 MNHEY, CDR2 SMNVEV (reference sequence). CDR3 in DNA: TGTGCCAGCCGAAGCAACTACAATGAGCAGTTCTTC. Encoded protein: CASRSNYNEQFF.

The chain employs TRBV6-4 and TRBJ2-3; 10 nucleotides match TRBD2. The CDR3 totals 16 residues. Germline V gene data show CDR1 as MRHNA and CDR2 as SNTAGT. The V and J ends lost 2 bases and 2 bases, in that order; junction bases with no gene match: 4. The CDR3 spells CASSDGSGGATDTQYF. DNA for the CDR3: TGTGCCAGCAGTGACGGAAGCGGGGGGGCCACAGATACGCAGTATTTT.

The chain links TRBV7-9 to TRBJ2-3; 12 nucleotides line up with TRBD2. The junction had 6 bases not matched to a gene; V was cut back by 3 bases and J by 5 bases. The V gene's germline CDR1 is SEHNR and CDR2 FQNEAQ (reference sequence). This CDR3 has 16 residues. Written as DNA, the CDR3 is TGTGCCAGCAGCTTTTGGACTAGCGGGAATGGAGATACGCAGTATTTT. Residues: CASSFWTSGNGDTQYF.

This clone was recorded only once. J is TRBJ1-5 and V is TRBV5-1; 7 bases are shared with TRBD1. The CDR3 contains 15 residues. Germline V gives CDR1 SGHRS, CDR2 YFSETQ. V lost 0 bases, J lost 4 bases, and 4 bases stayed unmatched. In DNA, the CDR3 is TGCGCCAGCAGCTTGGAGGGACAGAAAAATCAGCCCCAGCATTTT. It translates to CASSLEGQKNQPQHF.

The chain joins TRBV10-3 to TRBJ1-4; 7 nucleotides line up with TRBD1. This CDR3 is built from 15 residues. Germline V gene sequence: CDR1 ENHRY, CDR2 SYGVKD. J lost 4 bases, V lost 3 bases, and 5 bases had no gene match. The chain's CDR3 is CAISDVPGGNEKLFF. The CDR3 DNA reads TGTGCCATCAGTGATGTTCCAGGGGGTAATGAAAAACTGTTTTTT.

The chain has TRBV4-1 and TRBJ1-2; no clear D. The CDR3 totals 14 residues. Germline assignment: CDR1 MGHRA and CDR2 YSYEKL. Trimming cost V 0 bases and J 5 bases, with 10 bases left between them. CDR3 nucleotide sequence: TGCGCCAGCAGCCAAGAACAGAGTTTATATGGCTACACCTTC. Translation: CASSQEQSLYGYTF.

The CDR3 bases are TGTGCCAGCAGTGGGCACATCTACGAGCAGTACTTC. It encodes CASSGHIYEQYF. V is TRBV2 and J is TRBJ2-7; D gene uncertain. The CDR3 runs 12 residues. The V end lost 4 bases, the J end lost 3 bases, and 7 bases lay between the germline ends. Germline V gives CDR1 SNHLY, CDR2 FYNNEI. Looking up the rest from reference TRBV2 and TRBJ2-7 gives the full variable domain: EPEVTQTPSHQVTQMGQEVILRCVPISNHLYFYWYRQILGQKVEFLVSFYNNEISEKSEIFDDQFSVERPDGSNFTLKIRSTKLEDSAMYFCASSGHIYEQYFGPGTRLTVT.

The genes are TRBV29-1 and TRBJ2-1; D unresolved. The CDR3 runs 15 residues. Trimming took off 7 bases at V and 0 bases at J, with 16 bases between the two ends. The germline CDR1 and CDR2 sequences are SQVTM and ANQGSEA. This chain's CDR3 is CSASRQLGSYNEQFF. Here the CDR3 DNA reads TGCAGCGCCTCGAGGCAGTTAGGCTCCTACAATGAGCAGTTCTTC.

This sequence joins TRBV29-1 and TRBJ1-2; maybe TRBD1 (6 bases). V dropped 6 bases and J dropped 0 bases, with 11 bases sitting between them. The germline V gene has CDR1 SQVTM and CDR2 ANQGSEA. The CDR3 has 13 amino acids. CDR3 bases: TGCAGCGTCCTACAGGGAGCTAACTATGGCTACACCTTC. It codes for CSVLQGANYGYTF. Looking up the rest from reference TRBV29-1 and TRBJ1-2 gives the full variable domain: SAVISQKPSRDICQRGTSLTIQCQVDSQVTMMFWYRQQPGQSLTLIATANQGSEATYESGFVIDKFPISRPNLTFSTLTVSNMSPEDSSIYLCSVLQGANYGYTFGSGTRLTVV.

V usage is TRBV4-1 and J usage is TRBJ2-7; possibly TRBD1 for D (6 bases). The CDR3 is made up of 13 amino acids. Deletions cut 2 bases from V and 5 bases from J, with 10 bases between. Germline V gene data show CDR1 as MGHRA and CDR2 as YSYEKL. The chain's CDR3 is CASSQLTGHEQYF. CDR3 bases: TGCGCCAGCAGCCAATTAACAGGGCACGAGCAGTACTTC.

This clone was seen just once. This rearrangement joins TRBV6-4 to TRBJ2-3; 14 positions agree with TRBD2. The V gene's germline CDR1 is MRHNA and CDR2 SNTAGT. J gave up 4 bases and V 10 bases, and 7 bases lay outside the gene matches. The CDR3 is 15 residues long. The CDR3 region has the DNA TGTGCCACCGCGACTAGCGGGGGGGCTTCAGATACGCAGTATTTT. This gives the protein CATATSGGASDTQYF.

The chain links TRBV7-9 to TRBJ2-1; 9 bases fit TRBD2. The CDR3 is 17 amino acids. Germline CDR1 and CDR2: SEHNR and FQNEAQ (reference sequence). V shed 4 bases, J shed 1 base, and the junction held 8 bases outside the gene matches. This CDR3 is CASSSPLLAGSYNEQFF. The CDR3 DNA is TGTGCCAGCAGCTCCCCTCTCCTAGCGGGGTCCTACAATGAGCAGTTCTTC.

The chain recombines TRBV11-3 with TRBJ2-2; weak D call: TRBD2 (7 bases). Trimming stripped 3 bases from V and 3 bases from J, with 17 bases between. The germline V gene has CDR1 SGHNT and CDR2 YENEEA. The CDR3 consists of 17 residues. The CDR3 region is CASSFQRGGADTGELFF. The CDR3 bases are TGTGCCAGCAGCTTCCAAAGGGGGGGCGCGGACACCGGGGAGCTGTTTTTT.

The chain recombines TRBV4-1 with TRBJ1-2, with 8 bases aligning to TRBD1. The germline gives CDR1 MGHRA, CDR2 YSYEKL. The V and J ends lost 0 bases and 7 bases, in that order; junction bases with no gene match: 7. The CDR3 length is 15 residues. The CDR3 DNA is TGCGCCAGCAGCCAAGATAGGGACAGGATTTCTGGCTACACCTTC. The encoded protein is CASSQDRDRISGYTF.

The CDR3 loop reads CASSPGGSMNTEAFF. CDR3 nucleotide sequence: TGTGCCAGCAGCCCGGGGGGTTCCATGAACACTGAAGCTTTCTTT. The gene calls are TRBV7-7 and TRBJ1-1; possible D gene TRBD1, 5 bases. The CDR3 consists of 15 residues. V was cut by 5 bases and J by 0 bases, with 13 bases left in between. Looked up from germline, CDR1 is SSHAT and CDR2 is FNYEAQ (reference sequence).

J is TRBJ1-4 and V is TRBV6-1, with TRBD1 as a possible D gene (6 bases). The V and J ends lost 6 bases and 4 bases respectively, with 12 bases between them. The CDR3 is 14 amino acids. Germline V gene sequence: CDR1 MNHNS, CDR2 SASEGT. This chain's CDR3 is CASRATGGNEKLFF. The DNA of the CDR3 is TGTGCCAGCAGGGCGACAGGTGGTAATGAAAAACTGTTTTTT.

The V and J genes are TRBV6-5 and TRBJ2-5, with 9 bases aligning to TRBD1. Germline V gene sequence: CDR1 MNHEY, CDR2 SVGAGI. Germline trimming cut 4 bases from V and 5 bases from J; bases unmatched to any gene: 8. CDR3 size: 15 residues. The CDR3 sequence: CASSFEQGARETQYF. The CDR3 DNA is TGTGCCAGCAGTTTCGAACAGGGGGCACGGGAGACCCAGTACTTC.

The V call is TRBV19, the J call TRBJ2-7, with 12 bases that match TRBD1. CDR3 size: 17 residues. Germline-derived CDR1 and CDR2 are LNHDA and SQIVND (reference sequence). Unmatched junction bases numbered 8, after V lost 5 bases and J lost 0 bases. CDR3 residues: CASSPRGGQGASYEQYF. CDR3 nucleotides: TGTGCCAGTAGTCCGCGCGGGGGACAGGGGGCCTCCTACGAGCAGTACTTC.

The chain carries TRBV6-5 and TRBJ1-3; maybe TRBD1 (6 bases). Per the germline V gene, CDR1 is MNHEY and CDR2 is SVGAGI. There are 15 residues in the CDR3. Trimming shortened V by 4 bases and J by 0 bases, and 10 bases separated the two germline ends. The CDR3 DNA is TGTGCCAGCAGTTCTACAGGGTTCTCTGGAAACACCATATATTTT. Amino acids: CASSSTGFSGNTIYF.

The rearrangement joins TRBV6-5 to TRBJ1-1, with 7 bases lining up with TRBD1. From germline, CDR1 is MNHEY and CDR2 SVGAGI. The CDR3 spans 13 residues. Trimming took 8 bases from V and 6 from J; bases not matched to a gene: 9. The CDR3 region is CASRVITGAEAFF. The CDR3 DNA reads TGTGCCAGCCGTGTAATTACAGGGGCTGAAGCTTTCTTT.

The chain links TRBV28 to TRBJ1-1, with D possibly TRBD1 on 6 matching bases. This CDR3 comprises 15 residues. Trimming took off 6 bases at V and 4 bases at J, with 18 bases between the two ends. Germline V CDR1 and CDR2: MDHEN, SYDVKM. The CDR3 bases are TGTGCCAGCAGCCAACCAGGGGCCCGGACCACTGAAGCTTTCTTT. Translating it yields CASSQPGARTTEAFF. Combining the CDR3 with reference TRBV28 and TRBJ1-1 gives the whole variable domain DVKVTQSSRYLVKRTGEKVFLECVQDMDHENMFWYRQDPGLGLRLIYFSYDVKMKEKGDIPEGYSVSREKKERFSLILESASTNQTSMYLCASSQPGARTTEAFFGQGTRLTVV.

The chain uses TRBV2 and TRBJ1-1; 7 bases agree with TRBD1. CDR3 size: 19 residues. Trimming cost V 2 bases and J 0 bases; bases outside gene matches: 15. Per germline, CDR1 SNHLY and CDR2 FYNNEI. For the CDR3, the DNA is TGTGCCAGCAGTGAACCTAGAAGGGACAGCGCGACAATGAACACTGAAGCTTTCTTT. It specifies CASSEPRRDSATMNTEAFF. The full variable domain, completed using reference TRBV2 and TRBJ1-1, is EPEVTQTPSHQVTQMGQEVILRCVPISNHLYFYWYRQILGQKVEFLVSFYNNEISEKSEIFDDQFSVERPDGSNFTLKIRSTKLEDSAMYFCASSEPRRDSATMNTEAFFGQGTRLTVV.

The V and J genes are TRBV6-4 and TRBJ2-7; no definite D call. Trimming shortened V by 11 bases and J by 6 bases, and 17 bases separated the two germline ends. The length of the CDR3 is 12 residues. The V gene's germline CDR1 is MRHNA and CDR2 SNTAGT. CDR3 DNA sequence: TGTGCCGCCCCGGAGCCCCTGGCCGAGCAGTACTTC. Its protein is CAAPEPLAEQYF.

The chain carries TRBV7-9 and TRBJ2-1; 9 nucleotides match TRBD1. This CDR3 contains 16 residues. Germline CDR1 and CDR2: SEHNR and FQNEAQ (reference sequence). V was pared by 1 base and J by 3 bases, with 4 bases of the junction left unmatched. CDR3 residues: CASSLVQGAFYNEQFF. The CDR3 nucleotides read TGTGCCAGCAGCTTAGTACAGGGGGCTTTCTACAATGAGCAGTTCTTC.